The 19 T cell receptor beta chains listed next were all sequenced from one sample in a study of cytomegalovirus exposure and HLA in healthy donors (dated by TCRdb to between 2016 and 2019). The library came from the immunoSEQ multiplex PCR assay. A mixture of 60 forward primers for TCR Vbeta segments and 13 reverse primers for TCR Jbeta segments was used in the multiplex PCR. TCRdb provides this immuneACCESS table in a form limited to in-frame rearrangements. Some clones are lacking; in checked studies, under half of them reflect an unresolved V gene, and why the rest are absent is not known. The sample includes some 130,000 clones, with approximately 78% observed a single time. 5.5% to 6% of the sample is in the top ten clones. Sequenced material: PBMCs. The receptors derive from a middle-aged woman in good health and CMV-seropositive.

There are a few counts of this clone. The rearrangement joins TRBV5-1 to TRBJ2-5, with D possibly matching TRBD2 (5 bases). Germline-derived CDR1 and CDR2 are SGHRS and YFSETQ. V was trimmed by 1 base and J by 5 bases, leaving 18 bases between them. The CDR3 is made up of 16 amino acids. The CDR3 here is CASSLRMGQSGETQYF. In nucleotides, the CDR3 is TGCGCCAGCAGCTTGAGGATGGGCCAGAGCGGCGAGACCCAGTACTTC.

The V call is TRBV5-1, the J call TRBJ2-6; perhaps TRBD1 as D (5 bases). The V gene lost 0 bases and the J gene lost 4 bases, with 8 bases spanning the gap. Germline-derived CDR1 and CDR2 are SGHRS and YFSETQ. The CDR3 totals 15 residues. CDR3 amino acids: CASSLEGVGANVLTF. The DNA for the CDR3 is TGCGCCAGCAGCTTGGAAGGGGTAGGGGCCAACGTCCTGACTTTC.

The V call is TRBV5-6, the J call TRBJ2-2; TRBD1 matches 7 bases. V lost 0 bases and J lost 3; bases outside the gene matches: 2. Looked up from germline, CDR1 is SGHDT and CDR2 is YYEEEE. The CDR3 has 15 residues. This CDR3 is CASSLDRGDTGELFF. For the CDR3, the DNA is TGTGCCAGCAGCTTGGACAGGGGCGACACCGGGGAGCTGTTTTTT. The full variable domain, completed using reference TRBV5-6 and TRBJ2-2, is DAGVTQSPTHLIKTRGQQVTLRCSPKSGHDTVSWYQQALGQGPQFIFQYYEEEERQRGNFPDRFSGHQFPNYSSELNVNALLLGDSALYLCASSLDRGDTGELFFGEGSRLTVL.

This chain links TRBV7-2 with TRBJ2-5; 10 nucleotides agree with TRBD2. The CDR3 runs to 15 residues. J gave up 4 bases and V 2 bases, and 4 bases lay outside the gene matches. CDR1 and CDR2 from the germline V gene are SGHTA and FQGNSA. In DNA, the CDR3 is TGTGCCAGCAGCTTACGGACTAGCGGCCGAGAGACCCAGTACTTC. It codes for CASSLRTSGRETQYF.

V is TRBV10-3 and J is TRBJ1-1; D is uncertain. V was trimmed by 5 bases and J by 1 base, leaving 8 bases between them. The CDR3 spans 13 residues. Germline V gene lookup returns CDR1 ENHRY and CDR2 SYGVKD. CDR3 region: CAISPAGNTEAFF. The CDR3 bases are TGTGCCATCAGTCCGGCAGGGAACACTGAAGCTTTCTTT.

V gene TRBV19 combines with J gene TRBJ2-3; 7 nucleotides agree with TRBD2. Germline CDR1 is LNHDA and CDR2 is SQIVND (reference sequence). V dropped 4 bases and J dropped 1; count of bases not matched to a gene: 5. The CDR3 contains 15 residues. The CDR3 sequence is CASSTITSGTDTQYF. As DNA, the CDR3 is TGTGCCAGTAGTACGATTACTAGCGGCACAGATACGCAGTATTTT.

This rearrangement joins TRBV29-1 to TRBJ2-7, with TRBD1 identical over 12 bases. V lost 3 bases, J lost 6 bases, and 3 bases stayed unmatched. CDR3 length equals 13 residues. The germline gives CDR1 SQVTM, CDR2 ANQGSEA. This chain's CDR3 is CSVEGTGGGEQYF. Written as DNA, the CDR3 is TGCAGCGTTGAGGGGACAGGGGGCGGCGAGCAGTACTTC.

V usage is TRBV27 and J usage is TRBJ1-1, with TRBD1 matching over 7 bases. Germline values: CDR1 MNHEY, CDR2 SMNVEV (reference sequence). After removal of 11 bases from V and 2 bases from J, the junction contained 8 bases not matched to a gene. The CDR3 contains 13 residues. The CDR3 spells CAGTNRGNTEAFF. The CDR3 DNA is TGTGCCGGGACGAACAGGGGAAACACTGAAGCTTTCTTT.

The rearrangement uses TRBV10-1 and TRBJ1-5; 12 bases are a match to TRBD1. The CDR3 is 17 residues long. Germline V CDR1 and CDR2: WNHNN, SYGVQD (reference sequence). V trimming: 3 bases; J trimming: 3 bases; junction bases outside the gene matches: 6. CDR3 sequence (DNA): TGCGCCAGCAGTGATTTGGGACAGGGGGCCTTCAATCAGCCCCAGCATTTT. Protein product: CASSDLGQGAFNQPQHF.

This chain uses TRBV7-3 with TRBJ2-1; D not certain. Per germline, CDR1 SGHTA and CDR2 FQGTGA. V lost 1 base to trimming and J lost 2 bases, with 6 bases between them. This CDR3 has 14 residues. The CDR3 DNA reads TGTGCCAGCAGCTTAAGTCCTGCCTACAATGAGCAGTTCTTC. Its protein product is CASSLSPAYNEQFF.

The V gene is TRBV7-8, the J gene TRBJ1-5; D is possibly TRBD1 (5 bases). The V and J ends lost 3 bases and 2 bases respectively, with 14 bases between them. The CDR3 contains 16 residues. Germline V CDR1 and CDR2: SGHVS, FQNEAQ. The CDR3 nucleotides read TGTGCCAGCAGCTTCCCCGTGGGGGGAGGCAATCAGCCCCAGCATTTT. Its translation is CASSFPVGGGNQPQHF.

V and J are TRBV7-2 and TRBJ1-1; D is possibly TRBD1 (5 bases). CDR1 and CDR2 from the germline V gene are SGHTA and FQGNSA. The V end lost 1 base, the J end lost 10 bases, and 13 bases lay between the germline ends. The CDR3 loop spans 13 amino acids. For the CDR3, the DNA is TGTGCCAGCAGCTTAGGGGGCGGTAGGAGAGCTTTCTTT. Amino acid sequence: CASSLGGGRRAFF.

CDR3 sequence reads: CASSPYELVTSPGTQYF. Written as DNA, the CDR3 is TGTGCCAGCAGCCCCTATGAGCTGGTGACCTCCCCGGGTACGCAGTATTTT. The chain links TRBV7-6 to TRBJ2-3; D gene ambiguous. The CDR3 runs to 17 residues. Between the trimmed V and J ends, which lost 5 bases and 8 bases, there was a span of 26 bases. Germline V CDR1 and CDR2: SGHVS, FNYEAQ.

The table lists this clone with a count of one. The J gene is TRBJ1-1, the V gene TRBV28; the match to TRBD1 covers 10 bases. The CDR3 has 14 residues. The trim removed 5 bases at V and 7 bases at J, leaving 7 bases unmatched. CDR1 and CDR2 (germline): MDHEN, SYDVKM. The CDR3 DNA is TGTGCCAGCAGTCCCCTCGGGACAGGGGATGAAGCTTTCTTT. Its translation: CASSPLGTGDEAFF.

The chain couples TRBV6-5 to TRBJ2-7, with D tentatively TRBD1 (6 bases). The V end lost 2 bases, the J end lost 2 bases, and 13 bases lay between the germline ends. Germline CDR1 MNHEY, CDR2 SVGAGI. The CDR3 totals 15 residues. CDR3 sequence reads: CASSYGSGVAYEQYF. The CDR3 DNA is TGTGCCAGCAGTTACGGGTCAGGGGTAGCCTACGAGCAGTACTTC.

The chain employs TRBV6-5 and TRBJ1-1, with D perhaps matching TRBD1 (5 bases). The germline V gene encodes CDR1 MNHEY and CDR2 SVGAGI. V was shortened by 7 bases and J by 3 bases, with 9 bases between the two germline ends. This CDR3 contains 12 residues. Written as DNA, the CDR3 is TGTGCCAGCAAAGGGGTGGACACTGAAGCTTTCTTT. The encoded protein is CASKGVDTEAFF.

The CDR3 spells CASSLTAAGNTEAFF. The CDR3 nucleotides read TGTGCCAGCAGCTTGACGGCGGCGGGGAACACTGAAGCTTTCTTT. The rearrangement uses TRBV5-5 and TRBJ1-1; no clear D. Per germline, CDR1 SGHKS and CDR2 YYEKEE (reference sequence). The CDR3 has 15 amino acids. V was clipped by 1 base and J by 1 base, with 11 bases between them.

This chain connects TRBV2 to TRBJ2-5, with D possibly being TRBD2 (5 bases). Per the germline V gene, CDR1 is SNHLY and CDR2 is FYNNEI. The CDR3 sequence is 12 residues long. V gave up 7 bases and J gave up 5 bases, with 11 bases separating them. CDR3 in DNA: TGTGCCAGCACTAGCTCGTCGGAGACCCAGTACTTC. Encoded protein: CASTSSSETQYF.

This rearrangement joins TRBV27 to TRBJ1-2; 7 nucleotides match TRBD1. CDR3 length equals 16 residues. The germline V gene encodes CDR1 MNHEY and CDR2 SMNVEV (reference sequence). V lost 5 bases to trimming and J lost 0 bases; unmatched junction nucleotides: 9. In DNA, the CDR3 is TGTGCCAGCAGTAGGGACAGACCTCACGCTAACTATGGCTACACCTTC. Amino acid sequence: CASSRDRPHANYGYTF.